A single sample is the source of the 16 T cell receptor beta chains below, sequenced in a study of Ad26.COV2.S vaccination and SARS-CoV-2 variants. Sequenced by immunoSEQ multiplex PCR; TCRdb stores in-frame clones only, minus some. The sample lists some 190,000 clones; 87% were seen once. The starting material was peripheral blood, obtained after recovery from COVID-19. Receptor source: a human donor who had recovered from COVID-19.

This CDR3 is CASSSRQGNQPQHF. The CDR3 DNA sequence: TGTGCCAGCAGCTCTAGACAGGGCAATCAGCCCCAGCATTTT. V usage is TRBV5-6 and J usage is TRBJ1-5; D is possibly TRBD1 (6 bases). Trimming took off 3 bases at V and 2 bases at J, with 9 bases between the two ends. The CDR3 has 14 residues. CDR1 and CDR2 (germline): SGHDT, YYEEEE.

The chain joins TRBV7-6 to TRBJ1-2; 7 bases are a match to TRBD1. Trimming cost V 0 bases and J 2 bases; bases outside gene matches: 3. The CDR3 is 15 amino acids. Germline V gene lookup returns CDR1 SGHVS and CDR2 FNYEAQ. The CDR3: CASSLAEGANYGYTF. The CDR3 DNA sequence: TGTGCCAGCAGCTTAGCCGAGGGGGCGAACTATGGCTACACCTTC.

V is TRBV7-6 and J is TRBJ1-6, with D unclear. The CDR3 covers 15 residues. V dropped 1 base and J dropped 7 bases, with 11 bases sitting between them. From germline, CDR1 is SGHVS and CDR2 FNYEAQ. The CDR3 DNA is TGTGCCAGCAGCTTAGGGTATGGGGAGAATTCACCCCTCCACTTT. It yields the protein CASSLGYGENSPLHF. Drawing the rest from reference TRBV7-6 and TRBJ1-6, the complete variable domain is GAGVSQSPRYKVTKRGQDVALRCDPISGHVSLYWYRQALGQGPEFLTYFNYEAQQDKSGLPNDRFSAERPEGSISTLTIQRTEQRDSAMYRCASSLGYGENSPLHFGNGTRLTVT.

V is TRBV7-8 and J is TRBJ1-4; unclear D gene. Trimming took off 2 bases at V and 7 bases at J, with 17 bases between the two ends. The CDR3 sequence is 16 residues long. The germline CDR1 and CDR2 sequences are SGHVS and FQNEAQ. CDR3 residues: CASSLRTAFSPEKLFF. The CDR3 DNA reads TGTGCCAGCAGCTTAAGGACCGCCTTTTCCCCTGAAAAACTGTTTTTT.

The chain recombines TRBV3-1 (or the pseudogene TRBV3-2) with TRBJ2-3; D ambiguous. Trimming took off 0 bases at V and 2 bases at J, with 15 bases between the two ends. The V gene's germline CDR1 is LGHDT and CDR2 YNNKEL (reference sequence). There are 17 residues in the CDR3. CDR3 nucleotides: TGTGCCAGCAGCCAAGATCATTCAGGAAGCATCACAGATACGCAGTATTTT. It yields the protein CASSQDHSGSITDTQYF.

The chain employs TRBV18 and TRBJ2-7; TRBD1 matches at 9 bases. CDR3 length: 18 residues. Germline V gene sequence: CDR1 KGHSH, CDR2 LQKENI. After removal of 3 bases from V and 0 bases from J, the junction contained 12 bases not matched to a gene. The CDR3 DNA is TGTGCCAGCTCACCGGGACAGGGCCCATCATATTTCTCCTACGAGCAGTACTTC. Protein sequence: CASSPGQGPSYFSYEQYF.

This chain joins TRBV3-1 (or the pseudogene TRBV3-2) and TRBJ1-2; 7 bases match TRBD1. With V trimmed by 4 bases and J by 3 bases, 8 bases remained unmatched. The germline gives CDR1 LGHDT, CDR2 YNNKEL (reference sequence). The CDR3 covers 15 residues. The CDR3 sequence is CASSREGQTYYGYTF. The DNA of the CDR3 is TGTGCCAGCAGCCGTGAGGGACAGACATACTATGGCTACACCTTC.

The chain employs TRBV5-1 and TRBJ2-5, with D possibly matching TRBD1 (6 bases). V was pared by 4 bases and J by 1 base, with 14 bases between. CDR1 SGHRS and CDR2 YFSETQ come from the germline V gene. The CDR3 covers 15 residues. In DNA, the CDR3 is TGCGCCAGCAGCATGCCGGGACAACTCCAAGAGACCCAGTACTTC. Protein: CASSMPGQLQETQYF.

The rearrangement uses TRBV10-3 and TRBJ2-3, with 10 bases aligning to TRBD2. Germline V gene data show CDR1 as ENHRY and CDR2 as SYGVKD. This CDR3 region has 16 residues. V trimming: 4 bases; J trimming: 7 bases; junction bases outside the gene matches: 11. The CDR3 coding sequence is TGTGCCATCAGTGGGGAAATAGCGGGAGGAGGAAATACGCAGTATTTT. Amino acid sequence: CAISGEIAGGGNTQYF.

The gene calls are TRBV3-1 (or the pseudogene TRBV3-2) and TRBJ2-3; D gene uncertain. CDR1 is LGHDT and CDR2 is YNNKEL in the germline V gene (reference sequence). The CDR3 sequence is 16 residues long. The V end lost 0 bases, the J end lost 3 bases, and 13 bases lay between the germline ends. For the CDR3, the DNA is TGTGCCAGCAGCCAAGATCTAGGTAGAGTTACAGATACGCAGTATTTT. It yields the protein CASSQDLGRVTDTQYF.

The chain links TRBV10-1 to TRBJ1-1; D is uncertain. The germline CDR1 and CDR2 sequences are WNHNN and SYGVQD (reference sequence). V lost 2 bases and J 0 bases, leaving 4 bases between the germline ends. This CDR3 region has 13 residues. The CDR3 DNA reads TGCGCCAGCAGTGAGACGATGAACACTGAAGCTTTCTTT. As protein: CASSETMNTEAFF.

This clone was seen once. This sequence joins TRBV6-1 and TRBJ2-3; TRBD2 might be the D (6 bases). CDR1 is MNHNS and CDR2 is SASEGT in the germline V gene. This CDR3 is 14 amino acids long. Trimming removed 5 bases from V and 0 bases from J, with 9 bases in between. This CDR3 reads CASSSGTSTDTQYF. The DNA for the CDR3 is TGTGCCAGCAGTTCCGGGACTAGCACAGATACGCAGTATTTT.

A single count supports this clone. This chain uses TRBV7-3 with TRBJ2-5; tentatively, D is TRBD1 (6 bases). CDR3 length: 14 amino acids. Germline CDR1 and CDR2: SGHTA and FQGTGA. Trimming removed 5 bases from V and 5 bases from J, with 15 bases in between. CDR3: CASSTGSGPETQYF. In DNA form, the CDR3 reads TGTGCCAGCAGCACAGGGAGCGGACCTGAGACCCAGTACTTC.

This clone was seen just once. The chain employs TRBV13 and TRBJ1-5; D is perhaps TRBD1 (5 bases). V dropped 5 bases and J dropped 0 bases, with 11 bases sitting between them. The germline V gene has CDR1 PRHDT and CDR2 FYEKMQ (reference sequence). CDR3 length equals 15 residues. CDR3 sequence: CASSLGPYSNQPQHF. The CDR3 coding sequence is TGTGCCAGCAGCCTGGGACCGTATAGCAATCAGCCCCAGCATTTT.

About this clone itself: This specimen includes other DNA sequences encoding the same CDR3. This chain connects TRBV15 to TRBJ2-3; TRBD2 aligns across 13 bases. The V gene's germline CDR1 is LNHNV and CDR2 YYDKDF (reference sequence). This CDR3 contains 16 residues. J gave up 2 bases and V 3 bases, and 2 bases lay outside the gene matches. CDR3 sequence reads: CATSRGLAGTTDTQYF. The CDR3 bases are TGTGCCACCAGCAGGGGACTAGCGGGGACCACAGATACGCAGTATTTT.

The chain joins TRBV5-1 to TRBJ2-7, with 9 bases aligning to TRBD1. There are 16 residues in the CDR3. Germline CDR1 reads SGHRS; CDR2 reads YFSETQ. V trimming: 0 bases; J trimming: 7 bases; junction bases outside the gene matches: 11. The CDR3 region is CASSLGSGTGLTEQYF. CDR3 nucleotide sequence: TGCGCCAGCAGCTTGGGGTCCGGGACAGGGCTTACGGAGCAGTACTTC.